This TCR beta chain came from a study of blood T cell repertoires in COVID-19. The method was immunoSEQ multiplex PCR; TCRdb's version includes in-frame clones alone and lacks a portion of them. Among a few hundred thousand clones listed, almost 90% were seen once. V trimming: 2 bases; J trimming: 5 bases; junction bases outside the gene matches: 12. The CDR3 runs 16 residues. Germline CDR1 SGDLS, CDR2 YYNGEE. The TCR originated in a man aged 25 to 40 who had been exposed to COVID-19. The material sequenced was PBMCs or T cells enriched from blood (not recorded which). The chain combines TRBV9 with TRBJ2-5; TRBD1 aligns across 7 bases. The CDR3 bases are TGTGCCAGCAGCGTGCACAGGGGCGAGGGGCTGGAGACCCAGTACTTC. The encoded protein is CASSVHRGEGLETQYF.